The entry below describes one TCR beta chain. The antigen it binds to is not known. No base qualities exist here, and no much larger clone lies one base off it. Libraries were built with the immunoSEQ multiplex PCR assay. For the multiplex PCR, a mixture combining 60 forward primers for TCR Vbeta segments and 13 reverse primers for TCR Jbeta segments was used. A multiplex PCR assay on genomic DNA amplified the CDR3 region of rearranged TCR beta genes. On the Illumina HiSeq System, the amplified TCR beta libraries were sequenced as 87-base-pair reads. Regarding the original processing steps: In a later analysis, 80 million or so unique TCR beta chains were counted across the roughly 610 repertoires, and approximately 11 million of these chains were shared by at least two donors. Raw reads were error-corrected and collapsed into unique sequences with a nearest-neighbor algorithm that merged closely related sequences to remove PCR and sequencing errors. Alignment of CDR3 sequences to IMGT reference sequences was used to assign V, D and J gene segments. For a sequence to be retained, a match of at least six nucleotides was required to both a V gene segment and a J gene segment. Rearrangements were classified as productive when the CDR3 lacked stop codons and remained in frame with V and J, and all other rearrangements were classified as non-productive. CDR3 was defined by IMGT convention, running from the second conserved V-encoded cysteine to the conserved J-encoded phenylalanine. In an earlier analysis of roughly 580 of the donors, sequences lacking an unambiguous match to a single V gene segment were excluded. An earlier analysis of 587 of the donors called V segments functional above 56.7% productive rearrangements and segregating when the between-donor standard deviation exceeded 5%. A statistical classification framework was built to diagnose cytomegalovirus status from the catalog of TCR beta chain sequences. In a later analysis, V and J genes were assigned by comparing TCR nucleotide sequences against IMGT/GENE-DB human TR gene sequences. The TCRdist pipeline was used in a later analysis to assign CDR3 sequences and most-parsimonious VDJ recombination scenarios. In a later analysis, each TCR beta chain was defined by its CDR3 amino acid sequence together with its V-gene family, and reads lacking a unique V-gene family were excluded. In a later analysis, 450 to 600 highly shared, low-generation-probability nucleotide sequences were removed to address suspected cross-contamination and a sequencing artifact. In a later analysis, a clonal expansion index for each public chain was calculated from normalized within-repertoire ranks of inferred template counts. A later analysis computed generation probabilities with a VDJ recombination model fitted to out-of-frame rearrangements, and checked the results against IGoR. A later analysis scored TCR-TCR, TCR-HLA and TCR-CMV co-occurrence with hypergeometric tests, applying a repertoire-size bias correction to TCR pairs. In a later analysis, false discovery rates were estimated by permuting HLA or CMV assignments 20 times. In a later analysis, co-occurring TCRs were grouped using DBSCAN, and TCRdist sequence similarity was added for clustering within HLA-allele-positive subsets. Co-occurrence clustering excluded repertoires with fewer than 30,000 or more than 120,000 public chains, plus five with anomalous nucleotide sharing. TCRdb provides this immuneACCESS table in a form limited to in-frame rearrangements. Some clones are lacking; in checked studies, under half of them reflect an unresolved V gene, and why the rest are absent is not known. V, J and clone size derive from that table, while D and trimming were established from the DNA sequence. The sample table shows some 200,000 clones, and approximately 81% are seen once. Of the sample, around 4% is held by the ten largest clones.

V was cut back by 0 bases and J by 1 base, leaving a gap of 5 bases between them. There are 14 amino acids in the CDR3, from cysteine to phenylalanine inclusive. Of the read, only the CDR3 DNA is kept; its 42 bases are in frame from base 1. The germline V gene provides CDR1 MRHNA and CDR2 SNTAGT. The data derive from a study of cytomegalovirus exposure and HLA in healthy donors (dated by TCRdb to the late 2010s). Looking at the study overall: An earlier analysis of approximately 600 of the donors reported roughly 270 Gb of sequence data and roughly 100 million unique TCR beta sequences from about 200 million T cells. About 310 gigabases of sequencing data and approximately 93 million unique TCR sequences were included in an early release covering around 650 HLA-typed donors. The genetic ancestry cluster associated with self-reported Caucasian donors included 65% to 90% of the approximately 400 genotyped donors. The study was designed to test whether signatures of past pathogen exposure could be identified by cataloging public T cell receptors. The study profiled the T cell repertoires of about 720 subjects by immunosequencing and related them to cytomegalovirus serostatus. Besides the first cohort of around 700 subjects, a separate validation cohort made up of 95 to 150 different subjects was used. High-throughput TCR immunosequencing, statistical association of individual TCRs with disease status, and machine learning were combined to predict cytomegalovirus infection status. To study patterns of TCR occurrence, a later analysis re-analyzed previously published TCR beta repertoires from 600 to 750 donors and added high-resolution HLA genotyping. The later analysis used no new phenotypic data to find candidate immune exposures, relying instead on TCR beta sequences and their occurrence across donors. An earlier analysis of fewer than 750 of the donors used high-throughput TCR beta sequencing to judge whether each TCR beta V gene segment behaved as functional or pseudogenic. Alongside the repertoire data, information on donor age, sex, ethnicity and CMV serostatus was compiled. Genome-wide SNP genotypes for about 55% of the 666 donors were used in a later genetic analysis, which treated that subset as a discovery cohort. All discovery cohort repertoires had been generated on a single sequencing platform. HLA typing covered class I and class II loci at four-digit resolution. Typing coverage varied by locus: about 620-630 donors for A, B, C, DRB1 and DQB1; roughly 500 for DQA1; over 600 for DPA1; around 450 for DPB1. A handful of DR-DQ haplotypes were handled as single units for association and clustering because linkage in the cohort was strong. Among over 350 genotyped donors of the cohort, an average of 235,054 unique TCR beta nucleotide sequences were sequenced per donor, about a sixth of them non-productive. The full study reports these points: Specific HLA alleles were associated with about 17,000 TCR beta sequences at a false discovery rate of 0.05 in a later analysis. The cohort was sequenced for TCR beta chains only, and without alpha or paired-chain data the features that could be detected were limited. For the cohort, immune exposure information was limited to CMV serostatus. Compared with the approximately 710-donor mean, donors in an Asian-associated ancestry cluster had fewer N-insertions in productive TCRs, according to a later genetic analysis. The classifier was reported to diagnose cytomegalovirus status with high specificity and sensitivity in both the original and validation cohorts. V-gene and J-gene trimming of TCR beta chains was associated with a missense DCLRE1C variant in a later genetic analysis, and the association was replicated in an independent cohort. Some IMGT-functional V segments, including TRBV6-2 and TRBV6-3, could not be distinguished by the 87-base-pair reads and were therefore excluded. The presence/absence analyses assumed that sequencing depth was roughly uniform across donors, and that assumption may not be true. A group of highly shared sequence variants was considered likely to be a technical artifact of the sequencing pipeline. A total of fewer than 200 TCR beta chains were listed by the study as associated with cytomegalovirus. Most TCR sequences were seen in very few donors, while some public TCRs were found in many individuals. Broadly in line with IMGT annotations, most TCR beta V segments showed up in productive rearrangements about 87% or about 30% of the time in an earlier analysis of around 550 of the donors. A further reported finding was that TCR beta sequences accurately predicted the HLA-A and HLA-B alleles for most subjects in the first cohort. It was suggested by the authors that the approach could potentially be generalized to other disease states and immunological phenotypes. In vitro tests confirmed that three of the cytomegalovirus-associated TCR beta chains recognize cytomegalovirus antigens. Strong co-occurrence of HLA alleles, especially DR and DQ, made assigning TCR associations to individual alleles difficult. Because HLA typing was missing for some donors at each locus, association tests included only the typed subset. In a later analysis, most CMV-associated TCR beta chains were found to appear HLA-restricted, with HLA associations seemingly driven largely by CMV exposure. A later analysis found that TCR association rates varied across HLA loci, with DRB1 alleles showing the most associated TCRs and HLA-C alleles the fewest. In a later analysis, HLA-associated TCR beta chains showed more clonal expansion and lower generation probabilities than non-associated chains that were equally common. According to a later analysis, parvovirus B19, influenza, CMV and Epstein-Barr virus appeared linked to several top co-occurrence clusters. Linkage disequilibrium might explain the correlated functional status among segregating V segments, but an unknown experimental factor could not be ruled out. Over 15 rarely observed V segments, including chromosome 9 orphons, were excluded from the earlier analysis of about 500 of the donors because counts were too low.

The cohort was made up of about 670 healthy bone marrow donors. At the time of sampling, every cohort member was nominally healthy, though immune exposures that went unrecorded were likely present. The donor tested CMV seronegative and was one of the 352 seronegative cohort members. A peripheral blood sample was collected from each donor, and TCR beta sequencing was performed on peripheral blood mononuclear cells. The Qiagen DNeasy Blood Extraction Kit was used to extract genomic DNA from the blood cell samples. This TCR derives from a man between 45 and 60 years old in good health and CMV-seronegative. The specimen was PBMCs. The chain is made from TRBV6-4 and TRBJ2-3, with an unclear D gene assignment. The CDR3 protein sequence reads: CASSDSPGTDTQYF. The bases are TGTGCCAGCAGTGACTCCCCCGGCACAGATACGCAGTATTTT.